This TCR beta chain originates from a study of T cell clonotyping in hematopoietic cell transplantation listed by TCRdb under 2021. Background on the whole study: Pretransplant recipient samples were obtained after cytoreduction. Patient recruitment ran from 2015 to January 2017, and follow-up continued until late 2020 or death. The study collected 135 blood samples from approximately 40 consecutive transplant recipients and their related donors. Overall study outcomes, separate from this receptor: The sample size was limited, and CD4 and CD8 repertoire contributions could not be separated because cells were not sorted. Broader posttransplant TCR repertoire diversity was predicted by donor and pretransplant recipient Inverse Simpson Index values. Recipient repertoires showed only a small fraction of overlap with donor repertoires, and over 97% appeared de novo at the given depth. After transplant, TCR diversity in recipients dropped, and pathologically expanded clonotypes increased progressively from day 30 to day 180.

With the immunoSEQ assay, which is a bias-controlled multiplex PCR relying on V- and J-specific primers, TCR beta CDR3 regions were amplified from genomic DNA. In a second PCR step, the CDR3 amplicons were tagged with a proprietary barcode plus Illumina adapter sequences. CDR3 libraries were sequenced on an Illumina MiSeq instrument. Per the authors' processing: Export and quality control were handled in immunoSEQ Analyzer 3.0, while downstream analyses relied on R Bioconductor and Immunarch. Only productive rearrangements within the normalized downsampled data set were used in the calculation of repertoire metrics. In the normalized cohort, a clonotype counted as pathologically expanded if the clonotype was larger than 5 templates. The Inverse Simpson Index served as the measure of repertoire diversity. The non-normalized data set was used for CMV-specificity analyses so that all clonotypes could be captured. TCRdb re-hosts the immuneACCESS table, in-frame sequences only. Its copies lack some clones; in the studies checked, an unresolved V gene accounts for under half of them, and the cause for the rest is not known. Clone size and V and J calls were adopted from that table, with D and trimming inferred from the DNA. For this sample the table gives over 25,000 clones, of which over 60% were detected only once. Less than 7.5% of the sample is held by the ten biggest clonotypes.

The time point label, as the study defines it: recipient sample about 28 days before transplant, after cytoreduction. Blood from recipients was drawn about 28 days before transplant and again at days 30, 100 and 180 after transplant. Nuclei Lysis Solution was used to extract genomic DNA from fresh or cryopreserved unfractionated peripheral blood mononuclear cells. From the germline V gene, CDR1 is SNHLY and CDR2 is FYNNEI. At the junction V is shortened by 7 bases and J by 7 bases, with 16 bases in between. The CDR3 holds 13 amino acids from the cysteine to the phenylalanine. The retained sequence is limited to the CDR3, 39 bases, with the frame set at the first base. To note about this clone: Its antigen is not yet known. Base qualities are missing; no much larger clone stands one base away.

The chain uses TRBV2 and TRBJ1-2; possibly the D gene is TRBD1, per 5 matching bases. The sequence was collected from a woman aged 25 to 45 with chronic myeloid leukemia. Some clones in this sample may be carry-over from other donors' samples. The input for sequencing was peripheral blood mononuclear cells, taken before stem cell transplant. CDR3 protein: CASTGDGGAGYTF. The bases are TGTGCCAGCACCGGGGACGGTGGCGCTGGCTACACCTTC.